This T cell receptor (beta chain) was sequenced for a study of T cells in Graves' hyperthyroidism and ophthalmopathy. Study-level points and caveats: Ophthalmopathy was identified by the model a median about 6 months ahead of onset.

Every diagnosis used clinical symptoms, serum thyroxine and TRAb, thyroid ultrasound and orbital computed tomography. At least ten counts were recorded for this clonotype. Its antigen is not known. Trimming stripped 4 bases from V and 1 base from J, with 8 bases between. The length of the CDR3 is 14 residues. The germline V gene encodes CDR1 SGHRS and CDR2 YFSETQ. Amplified regions were TCR beta CDR3 sequences from RNA transcripts. First-round RT-PCR of the TCR CDR3 relied on the HTBI primer set. One entry per CDR3 protein, called by TCRdb with MiXCR from the multiplex PCR reads. The sample has hundreds of thousands of distinct CDR3 sequences; approximately 15% are singletons.

The source material was blood. This sequence was found in a man aged 18-30 years with Graves' ophthalmopathy. This sequence joins TRBV5-1 and TRBJ2-2; D remains unclear. This CDR3 reads CASSPDENTGELFF. The DNA for the CDR3 is TGCGCCAGCAGCCCGGACGAGAACACCGGGGAGCTGTTTTTT.